This TCR beta chain was recorded in a study of T cell responses to AZD1222 COVID-19 vaccine. General study points: Spike as a whole was targeted by vaccine-associated CD4 TCRs, dominant at 160-218 and 743-854. Nearly half of unique spike-specific TCRs reportedly avoided B.1.351 and B.1.1.7 mutated regions.

In regard to this clone: Its target is unknown.

Produced via immunoSEQ multiplex PCR; TCRdb's table is partial and in-frame only. This sample has 150,000 to 200,000 clones, with around nine tenths found just once. The CDR3 runs to 12 residues. The germline V gene encodes CDR1 SGHTA and CDR2 FQGNSA. The V end lost 3 bases, the J end lost 7 bases, and 9 bases lay between the germline ends. Sequencing used peripheral blood, obtained 28 days after the second AZD1222 dose. J is TRBJ1-2 and V is TRBV7-2, with D unclear. This receptor was taken from an adult who received the AZD1222 COVID-19 vaccine. The CDR3 loop is CASSLTLGGYTF. CDR3 nucleotide sequence: TGTGCCAGCAGCTTGACGCTCGGTGGCTACACCTTC.